This T cell receptor beta chain is drawn from a study of tumor-infiltrating lymphocytes in oesophageal squamous cell carcinoma. A single record per CDR3 protein comes from TCRdb applying MiXCR to the PCR reads. The sample carries fewer than 20,000 distinct CDR3 sequences, approximately 40% recorded once. Germline lookup yields CDR1 SGHTA and CDR2 FQGNSA. CDR3 length: 17 residues. V lost 1 base and J lost 3, with 17 bases in between. This clonotype was obtained from a male donor with esophageal squamous cell carcinoma. Sequencing input: normal esophageal tissue next to the tumor. V usage is TRBV7-2 and J usage is TRBJ2-3, with D perhaps assigned TRBD1 or TRBD2 (5 bases each). This CDR3 reads CASSLVYPGPVTDTQYF. As DNA, the CDR3 is TGTGCCAGCAGCTTAGTTTACCCGGGACCCGTGACAGATACGCAGTATTTT.